This entry is about one T cell receptor (beta chain). The antigen remains undetermined. The source of the sample is a study of blood T cells in healthy people across ages. Overall study findings and caveats: Expanded clonotype shifts may have been confounded, as the donors had an unknown CMV status. Bulk PBMC profiling left naive and antigen-experienced comparisons inconclusive. Fewer expanded clones and more diversity marked long-lived versus aged donors.

CDR3 length: 14 residues. The germline V and J ends were trimmed by 5 bases and 7 bases, with 18 bases remaining between them. The germline gives CDR1 SGHTA, CDR2 FQGNSA. A J-beta primer mix and a sample-barcoded 5' primer were used in a second PCR of roughly 6 to 11 cycles. With 12 random nucleotides, a template-switch adaptor tagged each individual cDNA molecule. TCRdb recomputed calls from the 5' RACE reads with MiXCR, one row per CDR3 protein. The sample gives more than 1.4 million distinct CDR3 sequences, 40% to 50% of which show up once; 6.5% to 10% is in the top ten. What was sequenced was blood. This TCR was sampled from a woman under 30 in good health. This chain links TRBV7-2 with TRBJ2-7; D is uncertain. CDR3 region: CASSPRRIANEQYF. The CDR3 DNA is TGTGCCAGCAGCCCCCGTCGTATTGCGAATGAGCAGTACTTC.